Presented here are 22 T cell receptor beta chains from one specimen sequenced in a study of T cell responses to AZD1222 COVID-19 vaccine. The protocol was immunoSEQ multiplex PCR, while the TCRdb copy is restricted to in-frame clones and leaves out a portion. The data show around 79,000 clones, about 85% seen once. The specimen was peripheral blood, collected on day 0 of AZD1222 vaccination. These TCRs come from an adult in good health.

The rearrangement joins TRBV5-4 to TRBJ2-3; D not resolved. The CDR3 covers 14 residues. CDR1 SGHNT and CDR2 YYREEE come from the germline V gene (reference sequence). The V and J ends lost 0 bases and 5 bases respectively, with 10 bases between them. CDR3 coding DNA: TGTGCCAGCAGCTTGGCTGCCATTAGAGATACGCAGTATTTT. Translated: CASSLAAIRDTQYF.

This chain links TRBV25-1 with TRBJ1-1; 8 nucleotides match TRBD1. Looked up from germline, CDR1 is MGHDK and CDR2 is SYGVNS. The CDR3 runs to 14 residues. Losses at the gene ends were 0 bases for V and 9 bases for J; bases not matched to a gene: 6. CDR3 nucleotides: TGTGCCAGCAGTGAATATGGACAGGGCGGCCAAGCTTTCTTT. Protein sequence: CASSEYGQGGQAFF.

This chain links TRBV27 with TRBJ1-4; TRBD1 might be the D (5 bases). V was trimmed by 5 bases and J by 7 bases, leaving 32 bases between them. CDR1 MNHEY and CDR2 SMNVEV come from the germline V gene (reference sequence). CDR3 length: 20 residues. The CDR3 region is CASSTGPYLRSIGGTEKLFF. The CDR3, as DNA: TGTGCCAGCAGTACGGGACCTTACCTGAGATCAATCGGGGGTACTGAAAAACTGTTTTTT.

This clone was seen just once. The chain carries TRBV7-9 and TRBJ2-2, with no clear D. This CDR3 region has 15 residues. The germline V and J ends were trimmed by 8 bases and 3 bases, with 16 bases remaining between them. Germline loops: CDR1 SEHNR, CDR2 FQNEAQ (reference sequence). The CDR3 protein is CASLRNRLDTGELFF. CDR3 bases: TGTGCCAGCCTTCGGAACAGACTGGACACCGGGGAGCTGTTTTTT. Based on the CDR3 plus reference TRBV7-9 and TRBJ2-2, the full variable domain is DTGVSQNPRHKITKRGQNVTFRCDPISEHNRLYWYRQTLGQGPEFLTYFQNEAQLEKSRLLSDRFSAERPKGSFSTLEIQRTEQGDSAMYLCASLRNRLDTGELFFGEGSRLTVL.

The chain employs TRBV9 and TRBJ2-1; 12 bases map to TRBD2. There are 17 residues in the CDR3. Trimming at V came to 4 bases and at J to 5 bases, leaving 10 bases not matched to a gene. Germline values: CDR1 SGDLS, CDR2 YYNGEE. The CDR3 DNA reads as TGTGCCAGCAGCTTCACACCGGGACTAGCGGGCGACAATGAGCAGTTCTTC. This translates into CASSFTPGLAGDNEQFF.

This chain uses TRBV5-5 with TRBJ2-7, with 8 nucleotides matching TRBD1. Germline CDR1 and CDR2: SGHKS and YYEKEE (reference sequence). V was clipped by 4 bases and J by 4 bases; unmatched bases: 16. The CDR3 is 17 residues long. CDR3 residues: CASSPGPIGGQGYEQYF. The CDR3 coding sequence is TGTGCCAGCAGCCCGGGGCCTATTGGAGGACAGGGATACGAGCAGTACTTC.

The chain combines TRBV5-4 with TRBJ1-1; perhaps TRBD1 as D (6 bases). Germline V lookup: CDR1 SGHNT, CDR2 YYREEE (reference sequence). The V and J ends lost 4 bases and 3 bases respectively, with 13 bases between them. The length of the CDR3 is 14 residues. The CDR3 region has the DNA TGTGCCAGCAGCCCCGTGGGGGCTGACACTGAAGCTTTCTTT. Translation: CASSPVGADTEAFF.

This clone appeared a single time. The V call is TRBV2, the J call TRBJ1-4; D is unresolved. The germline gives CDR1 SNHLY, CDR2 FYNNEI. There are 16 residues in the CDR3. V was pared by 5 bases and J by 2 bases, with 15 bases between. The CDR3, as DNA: TGTGCCAGCAGTCTACTTTATAAAGGGACTAATGAAAAACTGTTTTTT. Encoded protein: CASSLLYKGTNEKLFF.

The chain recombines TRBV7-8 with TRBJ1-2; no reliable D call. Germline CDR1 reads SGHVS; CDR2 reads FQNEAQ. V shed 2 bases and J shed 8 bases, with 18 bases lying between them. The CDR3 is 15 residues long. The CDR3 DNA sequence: TGTGCCAGCAGCTTATGGGCAGGCGACCCCCAAGGCTACACCTTC. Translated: CASSLWAGDPQGYTF.

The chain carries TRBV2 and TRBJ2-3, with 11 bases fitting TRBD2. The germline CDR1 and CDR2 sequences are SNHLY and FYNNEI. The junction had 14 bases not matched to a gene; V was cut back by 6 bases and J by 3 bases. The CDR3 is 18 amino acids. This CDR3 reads CASRSLLLSGRGTDTQYF. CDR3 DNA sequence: TGTGCCAGCAGATCACTTTTACTTAGCGGGAGGGGGACAGATACGCAGTATTTT.

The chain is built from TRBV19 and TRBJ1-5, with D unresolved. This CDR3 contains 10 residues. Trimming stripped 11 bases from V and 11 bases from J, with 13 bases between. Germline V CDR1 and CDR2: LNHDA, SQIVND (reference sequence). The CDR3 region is CAWYGPAQHF. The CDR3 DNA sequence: TGTGCCTGGTATGGGCCGGCCCAGCATTTT.

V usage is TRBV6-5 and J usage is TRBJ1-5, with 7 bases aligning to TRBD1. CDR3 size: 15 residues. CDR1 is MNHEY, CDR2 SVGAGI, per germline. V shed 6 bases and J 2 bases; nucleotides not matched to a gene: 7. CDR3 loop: CASREKGAGNQPQHF. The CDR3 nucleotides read TGTGCCAGCAGGGAGAAGGGGGCAGGCAATCAGCCCCAGCATTTT.

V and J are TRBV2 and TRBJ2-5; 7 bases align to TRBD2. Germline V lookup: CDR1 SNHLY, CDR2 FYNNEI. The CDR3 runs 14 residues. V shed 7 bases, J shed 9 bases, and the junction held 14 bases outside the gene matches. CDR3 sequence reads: CASKGREGQLPQYF. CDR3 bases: TGTGCCAGCAAAGGCAGGGAGGGCCAATTGCCCCAGTACTTC.

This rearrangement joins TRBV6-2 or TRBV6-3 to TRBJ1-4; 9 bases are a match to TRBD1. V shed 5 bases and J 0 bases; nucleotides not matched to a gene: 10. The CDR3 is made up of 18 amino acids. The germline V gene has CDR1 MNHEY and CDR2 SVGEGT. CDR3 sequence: CASSQKGQGSSTNEKLFF. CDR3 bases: TGTGCCAGCAGTCAGAAAGGACAGGGGTCTTCAACTAATGAAAAACTGTTTTTT.

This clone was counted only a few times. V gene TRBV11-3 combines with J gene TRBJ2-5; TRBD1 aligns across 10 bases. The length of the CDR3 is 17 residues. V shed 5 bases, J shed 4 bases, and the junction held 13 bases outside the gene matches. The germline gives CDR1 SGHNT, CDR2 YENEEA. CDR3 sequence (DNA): TGTGCCAGCAGCACTGGGTTGACAGGGGGCTTTTTAGAGACCCAGTACTTC. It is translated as CASSTGLTGGFLETQYF.

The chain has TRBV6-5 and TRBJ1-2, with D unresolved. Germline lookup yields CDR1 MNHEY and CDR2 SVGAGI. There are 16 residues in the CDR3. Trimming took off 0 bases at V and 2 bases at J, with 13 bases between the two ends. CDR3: CASSYSMVGGNYGYTF. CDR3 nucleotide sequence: TGTGCCAGCAGTTACTCGATGGTGGGCGGCAACTATGGCTACACCTTC.

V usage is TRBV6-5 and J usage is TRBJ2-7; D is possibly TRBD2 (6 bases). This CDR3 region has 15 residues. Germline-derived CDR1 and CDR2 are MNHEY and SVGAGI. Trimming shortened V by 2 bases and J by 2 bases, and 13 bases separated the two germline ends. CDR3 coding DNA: TGTGCCAGCAGTTACGCTGGGGAGGACCCCTACGAGCAGTACTTC. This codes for CASSYAGEDPYEQYF.

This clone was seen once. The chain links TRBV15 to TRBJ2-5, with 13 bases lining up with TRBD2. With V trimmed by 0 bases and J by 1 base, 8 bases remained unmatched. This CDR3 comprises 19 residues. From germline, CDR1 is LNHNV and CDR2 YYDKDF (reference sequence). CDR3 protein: CATSRDQVGLAGVQETQYF. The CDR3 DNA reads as TGTGCCACCAGCAGAGATCAGGTCGGACTAGCGGGAGTCCAAGAGACCCAGTACTTC.

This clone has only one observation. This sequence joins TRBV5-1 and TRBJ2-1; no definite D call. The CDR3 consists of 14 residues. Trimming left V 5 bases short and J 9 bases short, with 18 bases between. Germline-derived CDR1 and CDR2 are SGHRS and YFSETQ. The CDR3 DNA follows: TGCGCCAGCAGTCCAAAAGTGGACCTCGGTGAGCAGTTCTTC. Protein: CASSPKVDLGEQFF.

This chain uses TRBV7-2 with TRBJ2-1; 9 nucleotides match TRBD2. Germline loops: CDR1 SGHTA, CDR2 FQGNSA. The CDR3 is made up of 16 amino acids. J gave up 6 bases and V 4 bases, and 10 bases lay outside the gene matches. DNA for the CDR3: TGTGCCAGCAGCTATCTCGGGGGTAGCGGGAGCAATGAGCAGTTCTTC. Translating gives CASSYLGGSGSNEQFF.

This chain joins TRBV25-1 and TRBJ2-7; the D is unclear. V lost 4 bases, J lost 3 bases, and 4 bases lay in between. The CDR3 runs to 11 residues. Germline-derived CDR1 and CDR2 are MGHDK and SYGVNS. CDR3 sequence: CASSALYEQYF. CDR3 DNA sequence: TGTGCCAGCAGTGCTCTCTACGAGCAGTACTTC.

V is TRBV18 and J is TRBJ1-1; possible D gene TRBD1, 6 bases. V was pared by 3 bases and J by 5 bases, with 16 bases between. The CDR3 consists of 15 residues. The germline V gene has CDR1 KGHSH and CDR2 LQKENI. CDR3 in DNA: TGTGCCAGCTCACCCGCCAGGGGAGGCGGTACTGAAGCTTTCTTT. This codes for CASSPARGGGTEAFF.